This T cell receptor beta chain was documented in a study of OX40 agonist ivuxolimab in advanced cancers. Findings and limits, study-wide: It was also the case that some nonresponders had low normalized T-cell clonal expansion.

CDR1 SGHTA and CDR2 FQGNSA come from the germline V gene. Trimming took 0 bases from V and 6 from J, leaving 5 bases between them. CDR3 length: 12 residues. Measured with immunoSEQ multiplex PCR; TCRdb has only the in-frame clones, and not every one. This table holds about 82,000 clones, 70% to 90% found once. Remarks on this clone: Antigen unknown.

This receptor was obtained from an adult with an advanced solid tumor such as melanoma, head and neck, liver or kidney cancer. The rearrangement joins TRBV7-2 to TRBJ1-2, with unresolved D. This sample comprised CD4+ or CD8+ T cells sorted from blood, obtained in a trial of the OX40 agonist ivuxolimab. This CDR3 is CASSLATDGYTF. CDR3 bases: TGTGCCAGCAGCTTAGCGACGGATGGCTACACCTTC.